The 9 T cell receptor beta chains below were found in one sample sequenced in a study of glioma-infiltrating T cells. Using RNA template, CDR3s of TCR alpha and beta were amplified with iRepertoire arm-PCR. MiXCR, run by TCRdb on the multiplex PCR reads, gives a single entry per CDR3 protein. In the table there are 300,000 to 400,000 distinct CDR3 sequences, about two fifths of which are singletons. Material: glioma tissue, nonneoplastic brain tissue, or PBMCs (not recorded which). These receptors originate from a human donor with low-grade glioma or glioblastoma, undergoing nonglioma brain surgery, or in good health (not recorded which).

In this sample, this clonotype turned up many times. The chain is built from TRBV28 and TRBJ2-5, with D uncertain. V was shortened by 1 base and J by 4 bases, with 10 bases between the two germline ends. The CDR3 has 14 amino acids. The germline CDR1 and CDR2 sequences are MDHEN and SYDVKM. The CDR3 loop is CASSLFRHPETQYF. The CDR3 coding sequence is TGTGCCAGCAGTTTATTTCGGCACCCAGAGACCCAGTACTTC.

This clonotype was seen ten or more times. This chain links TRBV25-1 with TRBJ2-7; D remains unclear. CDR1 and CDR2 from the germline V gene are MGHDK and SYGVNS. Trimming removed 1 base at V and 3 bases at J, with 4 bases between. The CDR3 is 12 residues long. In nucleotides, the CDR3 is TGTGCCAGCAGTGAATCCGACTACGAGCAGTACTTC. Amino acid sequence: CASSESDYEQYF.

This clonotype was detected only a few times. The chain joins TRBV28 to TRBJ1-1; 8 bases align to TRBD1. The ends lost 6 bases at V and 1 base at J; junction bases unmatched: 10. This CDR3 comprises 16 residues. Per the germline V gene, CDR1 is MDHEN and CDR2 is SYDVKM. The CDR3, as DNA: TGTGCCAGCAGCCACAGGGGGGGCAGGAAGAACACTGAAGCTTTCTTT. Amino acids: CASSHRGGRKNTEAFF. Filled out from reference TRBV28 and TRBJ1-1, the complete variable domain reads DVKVTQSSRYLVKRTGEKVFLECVQDMDHENMFWYRQDPGLGLRLIYFSYDVKMKEKGDIPEGYSVSREKKERFSLILESASTNQTSMYLCASSHRGGRKNTEAFFGQGTRLTVV.

This clonotype has only a few counts. The genes are TRBV7-2 and TRBJ1-2; TRBD1 might be the D (6 bases). V gave up 1 base and J gave up 4 bases, with 13 bases separating them. Germline values: CDR1 SGHTA, CDR2 FQGNSA. The CDR3 is made up of 15 amino acids. The CDR3 nucleotides read TGTGCCAGCAGCTTAGATGGGGGGCTTGGCTATGGCTACACCTTC. Translating gives CASSLDGGLGYGYTF. The complete variable domain, with remaining parts taken from reference TRBV7-2 and TRBJ1-2, reads GAGVSQSPSNKVTEKGKDVELRCDPISGHTALYWYRQSLGQGLEFLIYFQGNSAPDKSGLPSDRFSAERTGGSVSTLTIQRTQQEDSAVYLCASSLDGGLGYGYTFGSGTRLTVV.

This clonotype was detected many times. The V call is TRBV27, the J call TRBJ1-2; possible D gene TRBD1, 6 bases. Germline loops: CDR1 MNHEY, CDR2 SMNVEV (reference sequence). V was trimmed by 6 bases and J by 3 bases, leaving 14 bases between them. The CDR3 consists of 14 residues. CDR3 DNA sequence: TGTGCCAGCAGCCGGGCACAGGGAGACTATGGCTACACCTTC. This codes for CASSRAQGDYGYTF.

This clonotype was recorded at least ten times. The chain has TRBV12-3 or TRBV12-4 and TRBJ1-1; D call uncertain. V was clipped by 8 bases and J by 1 base, with 14 bases between them. CDR3 length equals 14 residues. This chain's CDR3 is CASGRRDWNTEAFF. CDR3 sequence (DNA): TGTGCCAGCGGGAGGAGGGATTGGAACACTGAAGCTTTCTTT.

The gene calls are TRBV29-1 and TRBJ2-1; 9 bases line up with TRBD2. The CDR3 has 13 residues. Germline-derived CDR1 and CDR2 are SQVTM and ANQGSEA. With 7 bases clipped from V and 7 bases from J, the junction kept 8 bases outside the gene matches. For the CDR3, the DNA is TGCAGCGGTGGGACTAGCATTTGGAATGAGCAGTTCTTC. Translating gives CSGGTSIWNEQFF.

At least ten counts were recorded for this clonotype. The chain couples TRBV15 to TRBJ2-3, with D uncertain. Germline V gene data show CDR1 as LNHNV and CDR2 as YYDKDF (reference sequence). This CDR3 is built from 12 residues. V was cut by 0 bases and J by 6 bases, with 4 bases left in between. The CDR3 here is CATSRESDTQYF. For the CDR3, the DNA is TGTGCCACCAGCAGAGAGTCGGATACGCAGTATTTT. Together with reference TRBV15 and TRBJ2-3, the CDR3 gives the full variable domain: DAMVIQNPRYQVTQFGKPVTLSCSQTLNHNVMYWYQQKSSQAPKLLFHYYDKDFNNEADTPDNFQSRRPNTSFCFLDIRSPGLGDTAMYLCATSRESDTQYFGPGTRLTVL.

The chain has TRBV12-3 or TRBV12-4 and TRBJ2-7, with TRBD2 matching over 11 bases. CDR3 size: 15 residues. J gave up 5 bases and V 2 bases, and 5 bases lay outside the gene matches. The CDR3 DNA reads TGTGCCAGCAGTTTAACTAGCGGGAGTATCAACGAGCAGTACTTC. This translates into CASSLTSGSINEQYF.